Below are 28 T cell receptor beta chains sequenced from a single sample in a study of OX40 agonist ivuxolimab in advanced cancers. This table comes from immunoSEQ multiplex PCR, and its TCRdb copy is limited to in-frame clones, with some not included. The data contain tens of thousands of clones, roughly 90% of them seen just once; the ten biggest clones take up 9% to 10%. Sequencing used CD4+ or CD8+ T cells sorted from blood, obtained in a trial of the OX40 agonist ivuxolimab. Receptors were obtained from an adult with an advanced solid tumor such as melanoma, head and neck, liver or kidney cancer.

The V call is TRBV11-2, the J call TRBJ1-1; D perhaps matches TRBD1 (6 bases). V was cut by 1 base and J by 9 bases, with 12 bases left in between. Germline CDR1 SGHAT, CDR2 FQNNGV. The CDR3 covers 13 residues. CDR3 residues: CASSLGGWDKAFF. The CDR3 region has the DNA TGTGCCAGCAGCTTAGGTGGGTGGGACAAAGCTTTCTTT. Based on the CDR3 plus reference TRBV11-2 and TRBJ1-1, the full variable domain is EAGVAQSPRYKIIEKRQSVAFWCNPISGHATLYWYQQILGQGPKLLIQFQNNGVVDDSQLPKDRFSAERLKGVDSTLKIQPAKLEDSAVYLCASSLGGWDKAFFGQGTRLTVV.

This clone is a singleton in its sample. The V call is TRBV6-5, the J call TRBJ1-4; tentative D call: TRBD1 (6 bases). The CDR3 spans 16 residues. CDR1 is MNHEY, CDR2 SVGAGI, per germline. The V gene lost 1 base and the J gene lost 8 bases, with 17 bases spanning the gap. The CDR3 sequence: CASSYFGGANSEKLFF. For the CDR3, the DNA is TGTGCCAGCAGTTACTTTGGGGGGGCGAACAGCGAAAAACTGTTTTTT.

The table lists this clone with a count of one. The chain joins TRBV28 to TRBJ2-1; D perhaps matches TRBD2 (5 bases). The germline V gene has CDR1 MDHEN and CDR2 SYDVKM. The V end lost 11 bases, the J end lost 9 bases, and 14 bases lay between the germline ends. This CDR3 has 11 residues. In DNA form, the CDR3 reads TGTGCCTCCTCAGAGGGCGGTGAGCAGTTCTTC. This sequence encodes CASSEGGEQFF.

The chain employs TRBV9 and TRBJ1-1, with D perhaps matching TRBD1 (6 bases). This CDR3 spans 15 amino acids. CDR1 SGDLS and CDR2 YYNGEE come from the germline V gene. Trimming took 3 bases from V and 1 from J, leaving 13 bases between them. This CDR3 is CASSATGHPNTEAFF. The CDR3 nucleotides read TGTGCCAGCAGCGCCACGGGACACCCGAACACTGAAGCTTTCTTT. Combining the CDR3 with reference TRBV9 and TRBJ1-1 gives the whole variable domain DSGVTQTPKHLITATGQRVTLRCSPRSGDLSVYWYQQSLDQGLQFLIQYYNGEERAKGNILERFSAQQFPDLHSELNLSSLELGDSALYFCASSATGHPNTEAFFGQGTRLTVV.

This rearrangement joins TRBV5-1 to TRBJ2-2; 7 nucleotides line up with TRBD1. Germline lookup yields CDR1 SGHRS and CDR2 YFSETQ. CDR3 length: 15 amino acids. V shed 1 base and J 3 bases; nucleotides not matched to a gene: 3. This CDR3 reads CASSLLDRDTGELFF. DNA of the CDR3: TGCGCCAGCAGCTTGCTCGACAGGGACACCGGGGAGCTGTTTTTT.

The chain carries TRBV19 and TRBJ2-7; tentatively, D is TRBD2 (5 bases). Germline CDR1 LNHDA, CDR2 SQIVND (reference sequence). Deletions cut 4 bases from V and 3 bases from J, with 7 bases between. This CDR3 region has 12 residues. The CDR3 DNA reads as TGTGCCAGTAGTAGGACTGGCTACGAGCAGTACTTC. It translates to CASSRTGYEQYF.

V is TRBV11-2 and J is TRBJ2-7; a weak D match, TRBD2 (6 bases). The V gene lost 5 bases and the J gene lost 1 base, with 18 bases spanning the gap. Looked up from germline, CDR1 is SGHAT and CDR2 is FQNNGV. This CDR3 has 16 residues. The CDR3 spells CASSPIGRTKSYEQYF. Written as DNA, the CDR3 is TGTGCCAGCAGCCCCATTGGGAGGACAAAATCCTACGAGCAGTACTTC.

This clone came up once. V usage is TRBV29-1 and J usage is TRBJ2-3; D is unclear. The germline V gene has CDR1 SQVTM and CDR2 ANQGSEA. The length of the CDR3 is 13 residues. V lost 4 bases, J lost 0 bases, and 8 bases lay in between. CDR3 loop: CSVVAPSTDTQYF. The CDR3 DNA sequence: TGCAGCGTTGTGGCCCCGAGCACAGATACGCAGTATTTT.

V gene TRBV7-2 combines with J gene TRBJ2-7; possible D gene TRBD2, 6 bases. CDR3 size: 15 residues. Germline V gives CDR1 SGHTA, CDR2 FQGNSA. Trimming took off 5 bases at V and 0 bases at J, with 14 bases between the two ends. The CDR3 bases are TGTGCCAGCAGCCCCCGGGCTAGCGTCTCCTACGAGCAGTACTTC. It codes for CASSPRASVSYEQYF.

The chain carries TRBV7-9 and TRBJ2-6, with 8 bases that match TRBD1. V was clipped by 4 bases and J by 3 bases; unmatched bases: 5. Germline V CDR1 and CDR2: SEHNR, FQNEAQ (reference sequence). CDR3 size: 16 residues. Here the CDR3 DNA reads TGTGCCAGCAGCTCCGGACAGGGCGGTGGGGCCAACGTCCTGACTTTC. As protein: CASSSGQGGGANVLTF.

V and J are TRBV5-1 and TRBJ1-1, with 7 positions matching TRBD1. The junction had 5 bases not matched to a gene; V was cut back by 4 bases and J by 5 bases. Germline V gives CDR1 SGHRS, CDR2 YFSETQ. The CDR3 consists of 13 residues. This chain's CDR3 is CASSPGQLTEAFF. CDR3 DNA: TGCGCCAGCAGCCCGGGACAGCTGACTGAAGCTTTCTTT.

The chain couples TRBV10-3 to TRBJ2-1; 7 bases map to TRBD1. The CDR3 covers 14 residues. Germline V lookup: CDR1 ENHRY, CDR2 SYGVKD. J gave up 3 bases and V 6 bases, and 5 bases lay outside the gene matches. CDR3 nucleotides: TGTGCCATCAGCCTAAGGACAGGCTACAATGAGCAGTTCTTC. Translation: CAISLRTGYNEQFF.

V usage is TRBV10-1 and J usage is TRBJ2-3; 12 bases map to TRBD2. The CDR3 is 14 amino acids. With 4 bases clipped from V and 13 bases from J, the junction kept 9 bases outside the gene matches. Per the germline V gene, CDR1 is WNHNN and CDR2 is SYGVQD (reference sequence). CDR3 nucleotide sequence: TGCGCCAGCAGTGTACAACTAGCGGGAGGTATTAAGTATTTT. This translates into CASSVQLAGGIKYF.

V is TRBV7-2 and J is TRBJ2-7, with 7 bases that match TRBD1. Germline V lookup: CDR1 SGHTA, CDR2 FQGNSA. This CDR3 comprises 13 residues. The trim removed 3 bases at V and 5 bases at J, leaving 4 bases unmatched. CDR3 coding DNA: TGTGCCAGCAGCTTTGGACAGGAGGACGAGCAGTACTTC. Protein product: CASSFGQEDEQYF.

This sequence joins TRBV28 and TRBJ2-7; 10 nucleotides align to TRBD2. The CDR3 consists of 15 residues. CDR1 MDHEN and CDR2 SYDVKM come from the germline V gene. Losses at the gene ends were 3 bases for V and 3 bases for J; bases not matched to a gene: 5. The CDR3 loop is CASSLELAGYYEQYF. CDR3 nucleotide sequence: TGTGCCAGCAGTTTGGAACTAGCGGGATACTACGAGCAGTACTTC.

This clone was counted only a few times. The chain is built from TRBV28 and TRBJ2-1; D uncertain. Looked up from germline, CDR1 is MDHEN and CDR2 is SYDVKM. The CDR3 length is 10 residues. CDR3 nucleotide sequence: TGTCCCCCGGACCGCGATGAGCAGTTCTTC. Residues: CPPDRDEQFF.

The chain couples TRBV6-1 to TRBJ2-1; D is tentatively TRBD1 or TRBD2 (5 bases each). The CDR3 totals 15 residues. CDR1 MNHNS and CDR2 SASEGT come from the germline V gene. With 8 bases removed from V and 0 bases from J, the gap between germline ends came to 14 bases. DNA of the CDR3: TGTGCCAGCCGGGGCCCAGGGAGCTCCTACAATGAGCAGTTCTTC. It yields the protein CASRGPGSSYNEQFF.

CDR3 in amino acids: CASSPGTGGETQYF. CDR3 sequence (DNA): TGCGCCAGCAGCCCCGGGACAGGTGGAGAGACCCAGTACTTC. The genes are TRBV5-1 and TRBJ2-5; 8 bases line up with TRBD1. Germline V gene sequence: CDR1 SGHRS, CDR2 YFSETQ. Trimming removed 4 bases from V and 4 bases from J; junction bases left unmatched: 6. This CDR3 has 14 residues.

This rearrangement joins TRBV5-1 to TRBJ2-2; 9 bases are a match to TRBD1. J lost 7 bases, V lost 5 bases, and 9 bases had no gene match. There are 15 residues in the CDR3. Germline loops: CDR1 SGHRS, CDR2 YFSETQ. CDR3 loop: CASRNPTGGIGELFF. The CDR3 DNA sequence: TGCGCCAGCAGAAACCCGACAGGGGGGATCGGGGAGCTGTTTTTT.

The rearrangement links TRBV19 to TRBJ1-2; D uncertain. The germline CDR1 and CDR2 sequences are LNHDA and SQIVND (reference sequence). The length of the CDR3 is 16 residues. V was pared by 1 base and J by 0 bases, with 12 bases between. The CDR3 loop reads CASSIGSRMANYGYTF. CDR3 DNA sequence: TGTGCCAGTAGTATAGGTTCCAGGATGGCTAACTATGGCTACACCTTC.

This chain connects TRBV19 to TRBJ1-5; a weak D match, TRBD1 (5 bases). CDR3 length: 14 residues. V shed 5 bases and J shed 2 bases, with 10 bases lying between them. Looked up from germline, CDR1 is LNHDA and CDR2 is SQIVND (reference sequence). In DNA form, the CDR3 reads TGTGCCAGTAGTGCTCAGGGAGGCAATCAGCCCCAGCATTTT. Translating gives CASSAQGGNQPQHF.

In DNA form, the CDR3 reads TGCGCCAGCAGCTTGGAAACCGACACTAGCGGGAGGAATGAGCAGTTCTTC. It specifies CASSLETDTSGRNEQFF. V is TRBV5-1 and J is TRBJ2-1; 12 bases align to TRBD2. The V gene's germline CDR1 is SGHRS and CDR2 YFSETQ. This CDR3 contains 17 residues. With 0 bases clipped from V and 7 bases from J, the junction kept 8 bases outside the gene matches. Complete variable domain (other parts from reference TRBV5-1 and TRBJ2-1): KAGVTQTPRYLIKTRGQQVTLSCSPISGHRSVSWYQQTPGQGLQFLFEYFSETQRNKGNFPGRFSGRQFSNSRSEMNVSTLELGDSALYLCASSLETDTSGRNEQFFGPGTRLTVL.

The sample holds one count of this clone. V usage is TRBV19 and J usage is TRBJ1-5; TRBD1 is a possible D gene (5 bases). The germline V gene has CDR1 LNHDA and CDR2 SQIVND (reference sequence). This CDR3 comprises 13 residues. V was cut by 8 bases and J by 3 bases, with 11 bases left in between. CDR3 region: CASGDGHNQPQHF. The CDR3 DNA reads TGTGCCAGTGGGGACGGTCACAATCAGCCCCAGCATTTT.

The V call is TRBV19, the J call TRBJ1-2; D ambiguous. The CDR3 is made up of 14 amino acids. Deletions cut 6 bases from V and 4 bases from J, with 15 bases between. Germline CDR1 and CDR2: LNHDA and SQIVND (reference sequence). The CDR3 loop is CASSPGVQPYGYTF. DNA of the CDR3: TGTGCCAGTAGCCCTGGCGTACAGCCCTATGGCTACACCTTC.

The genes are TRBV5-6 and TRBJ2-5; no reliable D call. The CDR3 loop spans 14 amino acids. V lost 0 bases and J lost 4, with 10 bases in between. In germline, CDR1 is SGHDT, CDR2 YYEEEE. CDR3 bases: TGTGCCAGCAGCTTGGGCTGGGTGGGAGAGACCCAGTACTTC. This gives the protein CASSLGWVGETQYF.

This chain connects TRBV5-1 to TRBJ2-7; the D call may be TRBD1 or TRBD2 (5 bases each). The CDR3 totals 13 residues. The germline gives CDR1 SGHRS, CDR2 YFSETQ. V was trimmed by 4 bases and J by 5 bases, leaving 13 bases between them. Here the CDR3 reads CASSPGPSNEQYF. The CDR3 DNA sequence: TGCGCCAGCAGCCCGGGACCAAGCAACGAGCAGTACTTC.

The count of this clone is one. J is TRBJ1-5 and V is TRBV18, with D hard to call. From germline, CDR1 is KGHSH and CDR2 LQKENI. Trimming stripped 5 bases from V and 0 bases from J, with 8 bases between. The CDR3 spans 14 residues. This chain's CDR3 is CASSTSYSNQPQHF. CDR3 sequence (DNA): TGTGCCAGCTCAACATCTTATAGCAATCAGCCCCAGCATTTT.

The chain is built from TRBV7-9 and TRBJ1-6, with a possible D match to TRBD1 (5 bases). Trimming took off 2 bases at V and 8 bases at J, with 7 bases between the two ends. This CDR3 is built from 13 residues. Germline CDR1 SEHNR, CDR2 FQNEAQ (reference sequence). The CDR3 reads CASSLRGDSPLHF. The CDR3 DNA reads as TGTGCCAGCAGCTTAAGGGGCGATTCACCCCTCCACTTT.